The entry below gives a single T cell receptor (beta chain) sequence along with its context. What it binds is unknown. The source of the sample is a study of lung T cells in sarcoidosis with Löfgren's syndrome. About the research overall: Löfgren's syndrome patients were the main repertoire analysis focus.

TCRdb redid the calling of the reads with MiXCR, one entry per CDR3 protein. The sample has 50,000 to 65,000 distinct CDR3 sequences, 21% seen once. Overall study findings and caveats: Versus controls, Löfgren's syndrome patients reportedly showed TRAV12-1 and TRBV2 as most expanded. Shared TRAV12-1 and TRBV2 CDR3 motifs were reported across several patients. In alpha-beta pairs, TRAV12-1 favored TRBV2, and their CDR3s were homologous.

Germline CDR1 and CDR2: SGHAT and FQNNGV. The junction had 5 bases not matched to a gene; V was cut back by 5 bases and J by 2 bases. The CDR3 totals 15 residues. This sequence originates from a human donor with sarcoidosis (Löfgren's syndrome or another form), or a control subject (not recorded which). Material for sequencing was CD4+ T cells from PBMCs. V and J are TRBV11-2 and TRBJ2-3, with TRBD1 identical over 9 bases. The DNA of the CDR3 is TGTGCCAGCAGCCCGACAGGGGGGTACACAGATACGCAGTATTTT. Its protein product is CASSPTGGYTDTQYF. Complete variable domain (other parts from reference TRBV11-2 and TRBJ2-3): EAGVAQSPRYKIIEKRQSVAFWCNPISGHATLYWYQQILGQGPKLLIQFQNNGVVDDSQLPKDRFSAERLKGVDSTLKIQPAKLEDSAVYLCASSPTGGYTDTQYFGPGTRLTVL.